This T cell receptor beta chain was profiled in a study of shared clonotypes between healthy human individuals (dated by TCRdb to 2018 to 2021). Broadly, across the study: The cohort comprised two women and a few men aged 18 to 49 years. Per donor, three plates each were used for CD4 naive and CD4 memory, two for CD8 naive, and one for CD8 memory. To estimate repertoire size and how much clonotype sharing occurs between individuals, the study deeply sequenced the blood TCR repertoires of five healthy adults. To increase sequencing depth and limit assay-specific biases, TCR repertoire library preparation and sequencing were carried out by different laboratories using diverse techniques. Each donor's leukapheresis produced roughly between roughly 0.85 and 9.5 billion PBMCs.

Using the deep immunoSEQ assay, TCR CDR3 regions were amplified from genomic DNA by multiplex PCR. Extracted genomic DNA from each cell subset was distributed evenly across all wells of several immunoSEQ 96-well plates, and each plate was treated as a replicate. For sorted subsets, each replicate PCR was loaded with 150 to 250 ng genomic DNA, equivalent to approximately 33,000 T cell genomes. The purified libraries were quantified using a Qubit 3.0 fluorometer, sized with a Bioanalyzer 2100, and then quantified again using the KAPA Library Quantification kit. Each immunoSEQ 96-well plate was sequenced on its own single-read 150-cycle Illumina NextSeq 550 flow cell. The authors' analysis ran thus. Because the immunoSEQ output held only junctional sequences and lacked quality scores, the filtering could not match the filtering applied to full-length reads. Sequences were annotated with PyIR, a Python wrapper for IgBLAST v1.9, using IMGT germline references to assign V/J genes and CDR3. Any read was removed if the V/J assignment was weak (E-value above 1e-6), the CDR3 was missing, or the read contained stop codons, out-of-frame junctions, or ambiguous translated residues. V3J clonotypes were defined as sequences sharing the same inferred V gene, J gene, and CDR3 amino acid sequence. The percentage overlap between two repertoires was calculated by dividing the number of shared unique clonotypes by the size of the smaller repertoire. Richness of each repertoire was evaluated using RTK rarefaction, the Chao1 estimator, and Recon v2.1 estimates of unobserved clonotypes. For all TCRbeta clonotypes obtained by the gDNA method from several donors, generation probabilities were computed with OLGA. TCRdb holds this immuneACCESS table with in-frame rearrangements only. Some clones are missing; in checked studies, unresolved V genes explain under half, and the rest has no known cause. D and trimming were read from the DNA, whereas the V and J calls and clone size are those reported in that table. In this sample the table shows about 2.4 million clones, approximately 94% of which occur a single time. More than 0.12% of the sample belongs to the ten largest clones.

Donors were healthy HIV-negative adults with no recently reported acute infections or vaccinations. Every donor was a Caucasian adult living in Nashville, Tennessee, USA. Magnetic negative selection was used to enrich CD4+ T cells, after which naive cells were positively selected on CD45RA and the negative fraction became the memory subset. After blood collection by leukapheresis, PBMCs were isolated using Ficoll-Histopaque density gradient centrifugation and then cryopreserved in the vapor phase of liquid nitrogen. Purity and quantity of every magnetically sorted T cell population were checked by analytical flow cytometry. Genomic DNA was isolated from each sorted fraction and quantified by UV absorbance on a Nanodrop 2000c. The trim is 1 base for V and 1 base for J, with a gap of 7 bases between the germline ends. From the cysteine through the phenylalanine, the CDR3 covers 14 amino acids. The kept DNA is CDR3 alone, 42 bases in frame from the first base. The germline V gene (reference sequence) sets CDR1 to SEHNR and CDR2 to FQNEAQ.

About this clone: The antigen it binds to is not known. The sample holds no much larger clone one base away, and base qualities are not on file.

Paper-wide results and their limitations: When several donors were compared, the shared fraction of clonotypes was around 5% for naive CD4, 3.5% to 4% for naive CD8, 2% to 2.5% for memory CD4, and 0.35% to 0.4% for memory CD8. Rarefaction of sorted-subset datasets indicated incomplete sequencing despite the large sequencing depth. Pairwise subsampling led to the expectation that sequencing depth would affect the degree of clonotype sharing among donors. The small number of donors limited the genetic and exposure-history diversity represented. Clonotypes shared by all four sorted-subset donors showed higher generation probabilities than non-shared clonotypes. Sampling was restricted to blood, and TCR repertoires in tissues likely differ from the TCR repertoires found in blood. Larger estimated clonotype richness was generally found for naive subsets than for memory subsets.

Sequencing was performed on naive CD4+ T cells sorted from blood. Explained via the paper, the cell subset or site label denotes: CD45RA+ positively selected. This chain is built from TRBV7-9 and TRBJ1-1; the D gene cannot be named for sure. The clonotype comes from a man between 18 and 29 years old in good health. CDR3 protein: CASSLVKGNTEAFF. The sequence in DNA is TGTGCCAGCAGCTTAGTGAAGGGGAACACTGAAGCTTTCTTT.